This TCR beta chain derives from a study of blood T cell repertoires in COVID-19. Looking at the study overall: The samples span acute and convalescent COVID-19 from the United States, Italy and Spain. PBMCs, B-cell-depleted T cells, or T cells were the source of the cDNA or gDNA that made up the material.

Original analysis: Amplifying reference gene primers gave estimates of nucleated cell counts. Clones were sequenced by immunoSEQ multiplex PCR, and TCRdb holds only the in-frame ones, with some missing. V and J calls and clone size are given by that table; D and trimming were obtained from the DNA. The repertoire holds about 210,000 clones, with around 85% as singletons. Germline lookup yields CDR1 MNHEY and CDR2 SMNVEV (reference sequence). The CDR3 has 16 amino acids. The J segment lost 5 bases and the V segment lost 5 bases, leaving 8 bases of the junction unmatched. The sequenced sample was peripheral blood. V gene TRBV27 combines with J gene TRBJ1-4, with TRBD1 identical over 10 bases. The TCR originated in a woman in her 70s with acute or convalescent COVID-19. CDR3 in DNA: TGTGCCAGCAGTACGGGACAGGGGCGGATAAATGAAAAACTGTTTTTT. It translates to CASSTGQGRINEKLFF.